This TCR beta chain was identified in a study of blood T cell repertoires in COVID-19. Overall study: PBMCs, B-cell-depleted T cells, or T cells were the source of the cDNA or gDNA that made up the material.

Across about 22 US areas, participants ranged in age from about 18 to 90 years. Original methodology: By means of reference gene primer amplification, nucleated cell counts were estimated. Data came from immunoSEQ multiplex PCR; TCRdb stores just in-frame clones and leaves some out. V, J and clone size reflect that table, while D and trimming were determined from the DNA. The sample yields roughly 330,000 clones, about 89% seen once. V shed 5 bases and J shed 6 bases, with 26 bases lying between them. The CDR3 contains 18 residues. The germline gives CDR1 SEHNR, CDR2 FQNEAQ (reference sequence). The sequenced material came from PBMCs or T cells enriched from blood (not recorded which). The receptor comes from a woman aged 30 to 39 who had recovered from COVID-19. The V and J genes are TRBV7-9 and TRBJ2-1, with D unclear. The DNA of the CDR3 is TGTGCCAGCAGCGAAAACTTAGTGTGGAGAAACACACTCAATGAGCAGTTCTTC. Translation: CASSENLVWRNTLNEQFF.